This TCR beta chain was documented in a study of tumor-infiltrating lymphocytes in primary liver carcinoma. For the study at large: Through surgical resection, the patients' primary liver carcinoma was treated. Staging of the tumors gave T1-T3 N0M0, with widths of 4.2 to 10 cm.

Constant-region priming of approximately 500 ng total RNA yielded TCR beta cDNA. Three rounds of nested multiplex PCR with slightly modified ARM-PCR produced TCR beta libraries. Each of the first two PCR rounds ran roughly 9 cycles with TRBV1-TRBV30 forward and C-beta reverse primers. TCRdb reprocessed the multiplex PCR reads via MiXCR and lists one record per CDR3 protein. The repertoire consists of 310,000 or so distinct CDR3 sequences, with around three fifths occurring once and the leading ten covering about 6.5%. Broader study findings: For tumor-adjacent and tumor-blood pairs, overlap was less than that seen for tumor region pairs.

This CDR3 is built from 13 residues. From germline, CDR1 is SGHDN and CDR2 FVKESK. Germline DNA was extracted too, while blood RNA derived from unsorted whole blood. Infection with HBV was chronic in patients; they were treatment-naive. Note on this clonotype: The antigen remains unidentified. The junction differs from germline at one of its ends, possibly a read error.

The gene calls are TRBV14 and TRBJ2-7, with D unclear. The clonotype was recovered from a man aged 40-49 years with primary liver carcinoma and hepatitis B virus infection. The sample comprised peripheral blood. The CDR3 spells CASCQDSSSKQYF. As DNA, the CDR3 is TGTGCCAGCTGCCAGGATTCGAGCTCCAAGCAGTACTTC. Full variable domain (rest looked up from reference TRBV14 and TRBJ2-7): EAGVTQFPSHSVIEKGQTVTLRCDPISGHDNLYWYRRVMGKEIKFLLHFVKESKQDESGMPNNRFLAERTGGTYSTLKVQPAELEDSGVYFCASCQDSSSKQYFGPGTRLTVT.